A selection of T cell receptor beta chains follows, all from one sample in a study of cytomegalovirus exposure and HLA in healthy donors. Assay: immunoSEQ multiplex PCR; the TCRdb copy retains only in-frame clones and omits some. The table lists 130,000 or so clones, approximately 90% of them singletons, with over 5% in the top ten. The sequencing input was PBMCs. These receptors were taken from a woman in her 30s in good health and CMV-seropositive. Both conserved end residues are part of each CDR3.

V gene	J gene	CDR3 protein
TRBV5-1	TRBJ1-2	CASSRPGQGHYGYTF
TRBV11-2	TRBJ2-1	CASSYRGTGPNNEQFF
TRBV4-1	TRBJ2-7	CASSYSQGESYEQYF
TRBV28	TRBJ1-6	CAIGGSYNSPLHF
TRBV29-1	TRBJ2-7	CSVAGGQSYEQYF
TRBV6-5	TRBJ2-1	CASSSAGEQFF
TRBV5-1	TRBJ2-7	CASSFLGTGYYEQYF
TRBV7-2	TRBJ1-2	CASSVRDRGLYGYTF
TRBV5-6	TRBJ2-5	CASSLGTGASQETQYF
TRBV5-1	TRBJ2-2	CASSPEVRPRELFF
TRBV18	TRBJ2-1	CASSPPQGGRGNEQFF
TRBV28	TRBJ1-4	CASSPTGHNEKLFF
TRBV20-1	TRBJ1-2	CSAWAVNTF
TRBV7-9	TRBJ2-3	CASSLSRGTDTQYF
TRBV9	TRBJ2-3	CASSPPEGRLGPSSTDTQYF
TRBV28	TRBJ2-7	CASSLGGAQGYSYEQYF
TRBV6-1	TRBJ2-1	CASKEIVAEQFF
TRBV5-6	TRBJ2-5	CASSLGPAGGLETQYF
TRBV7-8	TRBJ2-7	CASSLPAYEQYF
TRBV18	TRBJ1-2	CASSPAWQRINYGYTF
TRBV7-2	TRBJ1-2	CASSPPWTAFYGYTF